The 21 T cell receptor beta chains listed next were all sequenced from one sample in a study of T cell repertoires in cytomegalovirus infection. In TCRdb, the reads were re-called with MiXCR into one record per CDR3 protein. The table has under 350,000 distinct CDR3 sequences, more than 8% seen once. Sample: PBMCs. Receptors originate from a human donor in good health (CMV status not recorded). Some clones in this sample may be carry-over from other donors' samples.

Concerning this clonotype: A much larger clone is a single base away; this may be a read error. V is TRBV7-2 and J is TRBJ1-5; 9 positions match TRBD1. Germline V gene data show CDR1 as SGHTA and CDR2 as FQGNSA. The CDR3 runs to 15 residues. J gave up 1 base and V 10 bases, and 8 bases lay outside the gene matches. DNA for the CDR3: TGTGCCAACCAAACGGACAGGGGAAGCAATCAGCCCCAGCATTTT. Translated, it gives CANQTDRGSNQPQHF.

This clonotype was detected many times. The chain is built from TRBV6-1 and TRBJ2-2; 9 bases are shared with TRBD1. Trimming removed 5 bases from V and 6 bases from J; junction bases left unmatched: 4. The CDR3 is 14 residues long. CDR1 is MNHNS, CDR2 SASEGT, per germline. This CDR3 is CASSWTGEAGELFF. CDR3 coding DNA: TGTGCCAGCAGTTGGACAGGGGAGGCCGGGGAGCTGTTTTTT.

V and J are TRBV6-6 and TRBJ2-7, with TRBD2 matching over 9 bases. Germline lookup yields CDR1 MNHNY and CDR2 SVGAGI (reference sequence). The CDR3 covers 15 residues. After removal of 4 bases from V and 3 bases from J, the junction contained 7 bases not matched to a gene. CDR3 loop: CASSFLAGPFYEQYF. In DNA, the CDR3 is TGTGCCAGCAGTTTCCTAGCGGGGCCCTTCTACGAGCAGTACTTC.

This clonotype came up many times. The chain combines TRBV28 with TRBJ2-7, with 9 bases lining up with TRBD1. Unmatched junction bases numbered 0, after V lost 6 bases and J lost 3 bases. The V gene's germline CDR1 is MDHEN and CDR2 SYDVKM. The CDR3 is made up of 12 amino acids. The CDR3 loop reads CASRDRGYEQYF. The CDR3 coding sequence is TGTGCCAGCAGGGACAGGGGCTACGAGCAGTACTTC.

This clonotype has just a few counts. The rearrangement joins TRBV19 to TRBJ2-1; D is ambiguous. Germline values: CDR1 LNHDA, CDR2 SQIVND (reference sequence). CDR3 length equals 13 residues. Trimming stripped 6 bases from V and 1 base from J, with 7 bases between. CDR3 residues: CASSSKSYNEQFF. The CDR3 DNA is TGTGCCAGTAGCTCGAAGTCCTACAATGAGCAGTTCTTC.

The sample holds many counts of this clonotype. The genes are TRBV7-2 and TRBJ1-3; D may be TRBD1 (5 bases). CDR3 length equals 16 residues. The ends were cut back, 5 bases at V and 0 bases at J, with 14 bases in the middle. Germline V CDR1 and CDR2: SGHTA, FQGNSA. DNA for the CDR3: TGTGCCAGCAGCAGGGGACTGCCAAGCTCTGGAAACACCATATATTTT. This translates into CASSRGLPSSGNTIYF.

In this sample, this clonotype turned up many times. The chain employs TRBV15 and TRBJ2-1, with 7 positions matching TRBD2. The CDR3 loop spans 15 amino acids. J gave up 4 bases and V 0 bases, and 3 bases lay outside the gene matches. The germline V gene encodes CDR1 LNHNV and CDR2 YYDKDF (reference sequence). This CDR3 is CATSREAGAYNEQFF. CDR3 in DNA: TGTGCCACCAGCAGAGAGGCGGGAGCTTACAATGAGCAGTTCTTC. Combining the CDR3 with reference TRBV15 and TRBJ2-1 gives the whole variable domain DAMVIQNPRYQVTQFGKPVTLSCSQTLNHNVMYWYQQKSSQAPKLLFHYYDKDFNNEADTPDNFQSRRPNTSFCFLDIRSPGLGDTAMYLCATSREAGAYNEQFFGPGTRLTVL.

CDR3 bases: TGTGCCAGCAGTCCCGGACTGACTAGCAATCAGCCCCAGCATTTT. Its protein is CASSPGLTSNQPQHF. The chain recombines TRBV11-2 with TRBJ1-5; no clear D gene. Germline lookup yields CDR1 SGHAT and CDR2 FQNNGV. Trimming shortened V by 6 bases and J by 0 bases, and 12 bases separated the two germline ends. The CDR3 length is 15 residues.

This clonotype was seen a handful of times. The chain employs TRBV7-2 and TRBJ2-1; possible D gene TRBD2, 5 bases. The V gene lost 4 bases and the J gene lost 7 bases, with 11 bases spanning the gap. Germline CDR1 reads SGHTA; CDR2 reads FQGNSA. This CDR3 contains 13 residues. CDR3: CASSYLRGNEQFF. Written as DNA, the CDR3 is TGTGCCAGCAGCTACCTACGGGGTAATGAGCAGTTCTTC.

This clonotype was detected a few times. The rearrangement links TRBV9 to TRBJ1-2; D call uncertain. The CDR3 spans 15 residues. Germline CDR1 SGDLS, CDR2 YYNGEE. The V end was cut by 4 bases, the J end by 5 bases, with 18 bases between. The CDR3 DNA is TGTGCCAGCAGCCTCTCTCCCGGCGGCCCTTATGGCTACACCTTC. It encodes CASSLSPGGPYGYTF. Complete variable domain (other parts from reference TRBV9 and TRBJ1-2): DSGVTQTPKHLITATGQRVTLRCSPRSGDLSVYWYQQSLDQGLQFLIQYYNGEERAKGNILERFSAQQFPDLHSELNLSSLELGDSALYFCASSLSPGGPYGYTFGSGTRLTVV.

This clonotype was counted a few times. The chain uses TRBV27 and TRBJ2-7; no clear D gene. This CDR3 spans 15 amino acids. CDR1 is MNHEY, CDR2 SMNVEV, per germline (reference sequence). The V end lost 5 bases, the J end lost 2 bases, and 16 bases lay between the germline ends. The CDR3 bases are TGTGCCAGCAGTCCCACGAAGTCAGCCCCCTACGAGCAGTACTTC. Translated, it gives CASSPTKSAPYEQYF.

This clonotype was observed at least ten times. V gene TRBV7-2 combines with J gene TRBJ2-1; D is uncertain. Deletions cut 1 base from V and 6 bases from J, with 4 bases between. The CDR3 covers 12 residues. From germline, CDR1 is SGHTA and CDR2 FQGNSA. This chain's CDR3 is CASSLERNEQFF. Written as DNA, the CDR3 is TGTGCCAGCAGCTTAGAGCGCAATGAGCAGTTCTTC.

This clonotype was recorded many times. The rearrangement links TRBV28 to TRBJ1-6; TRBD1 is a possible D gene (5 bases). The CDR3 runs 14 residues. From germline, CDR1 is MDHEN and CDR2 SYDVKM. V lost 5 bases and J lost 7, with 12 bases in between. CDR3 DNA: TGTGCCAGCAGTCCAACACAGGACAATTCACCCCTCCACTTT. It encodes CASSPTQDNSPLHF.

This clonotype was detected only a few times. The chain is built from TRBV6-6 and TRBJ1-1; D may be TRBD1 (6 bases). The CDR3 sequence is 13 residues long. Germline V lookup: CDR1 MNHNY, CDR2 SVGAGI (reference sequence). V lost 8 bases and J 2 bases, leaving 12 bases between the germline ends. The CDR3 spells CASGSGVNTEAFF. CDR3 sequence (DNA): TGTGCCAGCGGCTCAGGGGTTAACACTGAAGCTTTCTTT.

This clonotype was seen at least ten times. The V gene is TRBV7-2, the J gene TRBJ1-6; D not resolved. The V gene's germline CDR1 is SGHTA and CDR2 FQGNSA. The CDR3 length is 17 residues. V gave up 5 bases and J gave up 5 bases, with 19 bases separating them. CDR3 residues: CASSPVQPRRHNSPLHF. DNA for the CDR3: TGTGCCAGCAGCCCGGTGCAGCCCAGACGGCATAATTCACCCCTCCACTTT.

In nucleotides, the CDR3 is TGTGCCAGCAGCTTAGCCGTTGGAGAGACCCAGTACTTC. It specifies CASSLAVGETQYF. The rearrangement links TRBV11-3 to TRBJ2-5; D gene uncertain. This CDR3 comprises 13 residues. V was shortened by 1 base and J by 4 bases, with 7 bases between the two germline ends. The germline CDR1 and CDR2 sequences are SGHNT and YENEEA.

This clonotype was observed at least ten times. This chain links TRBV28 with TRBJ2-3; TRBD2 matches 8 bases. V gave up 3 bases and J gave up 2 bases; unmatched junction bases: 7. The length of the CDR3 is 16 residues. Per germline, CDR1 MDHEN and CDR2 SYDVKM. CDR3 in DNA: TGTGCCAGCAGTTTCCAGACTAGCGAGTTCACAGATACGCAGTATTTT. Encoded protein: CASSFQTSEFTDTQYF.

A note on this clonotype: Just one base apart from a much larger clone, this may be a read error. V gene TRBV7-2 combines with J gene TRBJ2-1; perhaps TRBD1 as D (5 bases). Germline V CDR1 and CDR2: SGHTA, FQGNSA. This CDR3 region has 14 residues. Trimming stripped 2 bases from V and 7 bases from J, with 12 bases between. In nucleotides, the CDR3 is TGTGCCAGCAGCTTACAGGGCGGCCCTAATGAGCAGTTCTTC. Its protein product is CASSLQGGPNEQFF.

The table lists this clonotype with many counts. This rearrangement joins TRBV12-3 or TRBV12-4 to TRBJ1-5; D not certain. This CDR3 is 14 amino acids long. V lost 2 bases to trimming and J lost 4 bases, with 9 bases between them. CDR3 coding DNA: TGTGCCAGCAGTTTATTCAACGGAAATCAGCCCCAGCATTTT. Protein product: CASSLFNGNQPQHF.

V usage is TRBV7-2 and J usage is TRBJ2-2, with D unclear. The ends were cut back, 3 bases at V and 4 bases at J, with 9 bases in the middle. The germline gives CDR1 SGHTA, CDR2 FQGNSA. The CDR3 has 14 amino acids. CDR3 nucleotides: TGTGCCAGCAGCTTCGGGCTCTCCACCGGGGAGCTGTTTTTT. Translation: CASSFGLSTGELFF.

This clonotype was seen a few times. The CDR3 DNA reads as TGTGCCAGCAGAACCGACAGGGCGAGGGAGCAGTACTTC. This codes for CASRTDRAREQYF. J is TRBJ2-7 and V is TRBV6-1; 7 bases are a match to TRBD1. V lost 6 bases and J lost 7; bases outside the gene matches: 9. From germline, CDR1 is MNHNS and CDR2 SASEGT. CDR3 length equals 13 residues.